The rows below give T cell receptor beta chains drawn from one sample of a study of blood T cell repertoires in COVID-19. The assay was immunoSEQ multiplex PCR, and TCRdb's table has in-frame clones only and misses some. The sample includes a few hundred thousand clones, less than 90% of them seen just once. Specimen: peripheral blood. The receptors were sampled from a man aged 55-75 years who had recovered from COVID-19. The CDR3 runs from the conserved cysteine through the conserved F or W. Each record gives: CDR3 DNA, CDR3 protein, clone size, CDR3 length, V gene, J gene, D gene. The D gene is left open where the match is weak. Clone size is given for some rows only: seen once, a few or many times, or a class if the clone is expanded.

TGTGCCAGCAGTCTAGGGGACAGAAAGTACTTC,CASSLGDRKYF,-,11,TRBV12-3/TRBV12-4,TRBJ2-5,TRBD1
TGTGCCAGCAGCCAAGTCGCGACAGGAGGCTACACCTTC,CASSQVATGGYTF,-,13,TRBV14,TRBJ1-2,-
TGCAGCGTTGTTCGTATGGGTGGACAGAATTATGGCTACACCTTC,CSVVRMGGQNYGYTF,-,15,TRBV29-1,TRBJ1-2,-
TGTGCCAGCAGCCCCCAGGGAGGCGATACGCAGTATTTT,CASSPQGGDTQYF,-,13,TRBV7-3,TRBJ2-3,-
TGCGCCAGCAGCTCGATGAGCGGGGGGGTCTCCGGGGAGCTGTTTTTT,CASSSMSGGVSGELFF,-,16,TRBV5-1,TRBJ2-2,TRBD2
TGTGCCAGTAGTATAGAGCAGGGGGCCACCTACGAGCAGTACTTC,CASSIEQGATYEQYF,-,15,TRBV19,TRBJ2-7,TRBD1
TGTGCCAGCAGCCCCGGGACAGGCTATGGCTACACCTTC,CASSPGTGYGYTF,-,13,TRBV7-3,TRBJ1-2,TRBD1
TGTGCCAGCAGTCACAGGGAATCACCCCTCCACTTT,CASSHRESPLHF,-,12,TRBV6-5,TRBJ1-6,-
TGTGCCAGCAGGCGGGGGACAGGGGGAACAGATACGCAGTATTTT,CASRRGTGGTDTQYF,-,15,TRBV11-3,TRBJ2-3,TRBD1
TGTGCCAGCAGCGTAGAAGGGACAGGAGGAAATTCACCCCTCCACTTT,CASSVEGTGGNSPLHF,-,16,TRBV9,TRBJ1-6,TRBD1
TGTGCCAGCAGCTTAGTCGTGGGACAGGGAAGGTCCAATGAGCAGTTCTTC,CASSLVVGQGRSNEQFF,few,17,TRBV7-2,TRBJ2-1,TRBD1
TGTGCCAGCAGTTACGGTGGGGGCGTAACAGATACGCAGTATTTT,CASSYGGGVTDTQYF,-,15,TRBV6-5,TRBJ2-3,-
TGCGCCAGCAGCTTGGACGGGGGGGCGCCAAGCAATCAGCCCCAGCATTTT,CASSLDGGAPSNQPQHF,-,17,TRBV5-1,TRBJ1-5,-
TGTGCCAGCAGCGTAGATGCCAGCGGGGGGGTATCCGGGGAGCTGTTTTTT,CASSVDASGGVSGELFF,-,17,TRBV9,TRBJ2-2,TRBD2
TGTGCCAGTAGTATAGGACCTAGCGGGGGGTTGAGCACCGGGGAGCTGTTTTTT,CASSIGPSGGLSTGELFF,-,18,TRBV19,TRBJ2-2,TRBD2
TGTGCCAGCAGCGCTGACAGGGGAGTAAACGGCTACACCTTC,CASSADRGVNGYTF,-,14,TRBV11-2,TRBJ1-2,TRBD1